The 5 T cell receptor beta chains below were found in one sample sequenced in a study of cytomegalovirus exposure and HLA in healthy donors. 13 Jbeta primers and 60 Vbeta primers were used for the PCR. TCRdb keeps only in-frame clones here, not all; method: immunoSEQ multiplex PCR. The table lists about 130,000 clones, 70% to 80% of them singletons, with under 2.5% in the top ten. Sequenced: PBMCs. These receptors all come from a man aged 25 to 45 in good health and CMV-seronegative.

The chain recombines TRBV5-4 with TRBJ2-1, with 9 bases lining up with TRBD2. The V gene end was trimmed by 0 bases and the J gene end by 3 bases; junction bases not matched to a gene: 7. The germline V gene encodes CDR1 SGHNT and CDR2 YYREEE (reference sequence). The CDR3 runs to 17 residues. In nucleotides, the CDR3 is TGTGCCAGCAGCTTGGGATCCGGGACTAGCTTCTACAATGAGCAGTTCTTC. Its protein is CASSLGSGTSFYNEQFF.

This chain joins TRBV7-2 and TRBJ2-7; tentatively, D is TRBD1 (6 bases). Germline CDR1 is SGHTA and CDR2 is FQGNSA. Trimming removed 6 bases from V and 2 bases from J, with 11 bases in between. The CDR3 totals 13 residues. CDR3 sequence reads: CASRFSGAYEQYF. In DNA, the CDR3 is TGTGCCAGCAGGTTCTCAGGGGCCTACGAGCAGTACTTC.

The chain combines TRBV4-1 with TRBJ2-7; D is ambiguous. Trimming removed 4 bases at V and 1 base at J, with 11 bases between. The germline gives CDR1 MGHRA, CDR2 YSYEKL. This CDR3 has 14 amino acids. CDR3: CASSLVAASYEQYF. CDR3 DNA: TGCGCCAGCAGCCTGGTGGCAGCGTCCTACGAGCAGTACTTC.

This clone was detected once. V gene TRBV10-3 combines with J gene TRBJ2-1, with TRBD2 identical over 8 bases. Trimming removed 4 bases from V and 3 bases from J; junction bases left unmatched: 11. The CDR3 is made up of 17 amino acids. The germline CDR1 and CDR2 sequences are ENHRY and SYGVKD. The CDR3 spells CAISALLAEKNYNEQFF. The CDR3 region has the DNA TGTGCCATCAGTGCGCTACTAGCGGAGAAGAACTACAATGAGCAGTTCTTC.

The V gene is TRBV5-4, the J gene TRBJ2-6; 10 nucleotides line up with TRBD1. V lost 4 bases, J lost 1 base, and 5 bases stayed unmatched. The CDR3 contains 17 residues. Germline CDR1 reads SGHNT; CDR2 reads YYREEE (reference sequence). CDR3 DNA sequence: TGTGCCAGCAGCCCCGGGACAGGGGAGTCTGGGGCCAACGTCCTGACTTTC. Encoded protein: CASSPGTGESGANVLTF.